These T cell receptor beta chains were read from a single sample in a study of T cells in Graves' hyperthyroidism and ophthalmopathy. MiXCR, applied by TCRdb to the multiplex PCR reads, yields one record per CDR3 protein. The sample records approximately 400,000 distinct CDR3 sequences, about 14% being singletons. The sequenced sample was blood. The source of these receptors is a woman in her sixties or seventies with Graves' hyperthyroidism. The CDR3 runs from the conserved cysteine through the conserved F or W. Fields, in order: CDR3 protein, J gene, V gene.

CDR3: CASVQGSETQYF
J: TRBJ2-5
V: TRBV2

CDR3: CASSLVPRGGTEAFF
J: TRBJ1-1
V: TRBV5-5

CDR3: CASSYSGASGSPETQYF
J: TRBJ2-5
V: TRBV6-5

CDR3: CATSDAARLAGRHEQFF
J: TRBJ2-1
V: TRBV24-1

CDR3: CAIHSGLADTQQFF
J: TRBJ2-1
V: TRBV10-3

CDR3: CASSPSGSGRLDTQYF
J: TRBJ2-3
V: TRBV7-9

CDR3: CSATRTSGGYEQYF
J: TRBJ2-7
V: TRBV20-1

CDR3: CATSKREGADTQYF
J: TRBJ2-3
V: TRBV10-3

CDR3: CASFSGNYNEQFF
J: TRBJ2-1
V: TRBV5-1

CDR3: CASSIRSGTVNSPLHF
J: TRBJ1-6
V: TRBV19

CDR3: CASSYFGGSAPGELFF
J: TRBJ2-2
V: TRBV6-6

CDR3: CSARAGDEKLFF
J: TRBJ1-4
V: TRBV20-1

CDR3: CASSPVGRETQYF
J: TRBJ2-5
V: TRBV28

CDR3: CASSLGGTGELFF
J: TRBJ2-2
V: TRBV3-1

CDR3: CASSPNRGETQYF
J: TRBJ2-5
V: TRBV7-6

CDR3: CSARAQRRAYNEQFF
J: TRBJ2-1
V: TRBV20-1

CDR3: CASSFGAGDSPLHF
J: TRBJ1-6
V: TRBV5-1

CDR3: CATSSLSAYEQYF
J: TRBJ2-7
V: TRBV15

CDR3: CASSLIGVWDEQYF
J: TRBJ2-7
V: TRBV12-3/TRBV12-4

CDR3: CASSQVFPGDTQYF
J: TRBJ2-3
V: TRBV3-1

CDR3: CASSYLAGQETQYF
J: TRBJ2-5
V: TRBV7-9

CDR3: CASGSPAYPVNEQFF
J: TRBJ2-1
V: TRBV12-5

CDR3: CASSPLRGSETQYF
J: TRBJ2-5
V: TRBV11-2

CDR3: CASSPLGDSYTDTQYF
J: TRBJ2-3
V: TRBV18

CDR3: CASIFGWRNTEAFF
J: TRBJ1-1
V: TRBV12-3/TRBV12-4

CDR3: CASSHTGTGTYEQYF
J: TRBJ2-7
V: TRBV3-1

CDR3: CASSVGGGPETQYF
J: TRBJ2-5
V: TRBV9

CDR3: CASSSLSSYEQYF
J: TRBJ2-7
V: TRBV3-1

CDR3: CASSVSSPLHF
J: TRBJ1-6
V: TRBV6-1

CDR3: CASSPRAGVEQYF
J: TRBJ2-7
V: TRBV18

CDR3: CASSDGPTGEQYF
J: TRBJ2-7
V: TRBV7-2

CDR3: CSVSGTGGEAGNTIYF
J: TRBJ1-3
V: TRBV29-1

CDR3: CASGLINQPQHF
J: TRBJ1-5
V: TRBV12-5

CDR3: CASSLDTLPEDTQYF
J: TRBJ2-3
V: TRBV5-5

CDR3: CASSTDTAYEQYF
J: TRBJ2-7
V: TRBV7-9

CDR3: CASSLMGGRQPQHF
J: TRBJ1-5
V: TRBV7-2

CDR3: CASSILLEQPQHF
J: TRBJ1-5
V: TRBV19

CDR3: CASSLDKNIQYF
J: TRBJ2-4
V: TRBV5-8

CDR3: CAIGQGRRLGYTF
J: TRBJ1-2
V: TRBV2

CDR3: CASSQKAGGPYEQFF
J: TRBJ2-1
V: TRBV3-1

CDR3: CASSLEGNLREQYF
J: TRBJ2-7
V: TRBV28

CDR3: CASSLAEREQYF
J: TRBJ2-7
V: TRBV7-9

CDR3: CASSPTRTSGINNEQFF
J: TRBJ2-1
V: TRBV7-2

CDR3: CANSDRDSNQPQHF
J: TRBJ1-5
V: TRBV2

CDR3: CASSIRGGLNQPQHF
J: TRBJ1-5
V: TRBV19

CDR3: CAWSMGQNRVNEQFF
J: TRBJ2-1
V: TRBV30

CDR3: CATSDFNTGELFF
J: TRBJ2-2
V: TRBV24-1

CDR3: CASKLDTHNEQFF
J: TRBJ2-1
V: TRBV12-3/TRBV12-4

CDR3: CASRSTGTYEQYF
J: TRBJ2-7
V: TRBV2

CDR3: CASSFLPGTGRSYEQYF
J: TRBJ2-7
V: TRBV7-9

CDR3: CASSLSQSSYEQYF
J: TRBJ2-7
V: TRBV27

CDR3: CASRETGELFF
J: TRBJ2-2
V: TRBV3-1

CDR3: CASTQSGDGSEQYF
J: TRBJ2-7
V: TRBV3-1

CDR3: CASSLVTGGASKGYTF
J: TRBJ1-2
V: TRBV5-4

CDR3: CAISLDGGRTYEQYF
J: TRBJ2-7
V: TRBV10-3

CDR3: CASSQSDSGNTIYF
J: TRBJ1-3
V: TRBV4-1

CDR3: CASSSGVGANVLTF
J: TRBJ2-6
V: TRBV7-3

CDR3: CASSLDWGNKRSYEQYF
J: TRBJ2-7
V: TRBV7-9

CDR3: CASNPFLSEFPAGGLETQYF
J: TRBJ2-5
V: TRBV6-1